This TCR beta chain comes out of a study of early T cells in non-severe SARS-CoV-2 infection. About the study: Unsorted whole blood bulk RNA was sequenced, with unpaired chains.

The CDR3 has 14 residues. J lost 5 bases, V lost 4 bases, and 8 bases had no gene match. Germline CDR1 and CDR2: DFQATT and SNEGSKA (reference sequence). Individual cDNA molecules received unique molecular identifiers during library preparation. TCRdb called the 5' RACE reads again in MiXCR, with one record for every CDR3 protein. The sample records 63,000 or so distinct CDR3 sequences, roughly an eighth being singletons. This TCR derives from an adult who was a healthcare worker with PCR-confirmed SARS-CoV-2 infection or an uninfected control (not recorded which). The sequencing here drew on whole blood, taken at baseline. The chain joins TRBV20-1 to TRBJ2-7, with TRBD2 matching 10 bases. CDR3 loop: CSAKGGLAFDEQYF. Written as DNA, the CDR3 is TGCAGTGCTAAAGGGGGACTAGCGTTCGACGAGCAGTACTTC.